The present T cell receptor beta chain was sequenced within a study of blood T cell repertoires in COVID-19. Whole-study context: There were acute and convalescent COVID-19 samples, and they came from the United States, Italy and Spain. T cells, B-cell-depleted T cells, or PBMCs provided the cDNA or gDNA that served as material.

In the authors' workflow: From reference gene primer amplification, estimates of nucleated cell counts were derived. Repertoires were generated with immunoSEQ multiplex PCR, while TCRdb's copy carries only in-frame clones and drops some. V and J calls and clone size are given by that table; D and trimming were obtained from the DNA. The sample lists about 95,000 clones, around 90% occurring once. Seattle patients were enrolled while actively infected and followed longitudinally. V was clipped by 8 bases and J by 5 bases, with 19 bases between them. Germline CDR1 is MNHEY and CDR2 is SVGAGI. This CDR3 region has 15 residues.

Sequencing input: peripheral blood. The chain recombines TRBV6-5 with TRBJ1-5; D is possibly TRBD1 (6 bases). The clonotype originates from a man in his sixties with COVID-19, enrolled during active disease. CDR3 coding DNA: TGTGCCAGCGCGCGGGCCGGGACACTCGATCAGCCCCAGCATTTT. Translated: CASARAGTLDQPQHF.